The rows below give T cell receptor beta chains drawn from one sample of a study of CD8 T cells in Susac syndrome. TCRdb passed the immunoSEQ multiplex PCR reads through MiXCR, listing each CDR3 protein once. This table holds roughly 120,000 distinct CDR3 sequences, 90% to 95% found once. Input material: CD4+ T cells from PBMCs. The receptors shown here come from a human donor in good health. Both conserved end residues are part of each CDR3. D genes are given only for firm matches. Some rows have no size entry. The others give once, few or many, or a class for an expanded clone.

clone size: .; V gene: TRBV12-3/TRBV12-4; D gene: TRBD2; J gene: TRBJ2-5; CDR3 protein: CASSLGTSGGQETQYF; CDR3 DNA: TGTGCCAGCAGCCTGGGAACTAGCGGGGGTCAAGAGACCCAGTACTTC
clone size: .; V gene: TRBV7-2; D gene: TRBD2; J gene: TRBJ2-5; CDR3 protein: CASSLGIAGNQETQYF; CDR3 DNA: TGTGCCAGCAGCTTAGGGATAGCGGGGAACCAAGAGACCCAGTACTTC
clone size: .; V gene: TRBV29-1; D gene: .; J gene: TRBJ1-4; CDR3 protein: CGAGLANEKLFF; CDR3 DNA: TGCGGAGCGGGTCTAGCTAATGAAAAACTGTTTTTT
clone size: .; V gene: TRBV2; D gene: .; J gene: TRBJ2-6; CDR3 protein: CASSESHSSGANVLTF; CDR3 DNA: TGTGCCAGCAGTGAATCTCATAGCTCTGGGGCCAACGTCCTGACTTTC
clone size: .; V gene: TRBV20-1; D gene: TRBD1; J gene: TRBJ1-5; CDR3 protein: CSAQGGSQPQHF; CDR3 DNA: TGCAGTGCCCAGGGGGGCAGTCAGCCCCAGCATTTT
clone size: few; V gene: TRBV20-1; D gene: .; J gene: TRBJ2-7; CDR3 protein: CSARDLSQGIHEQYF; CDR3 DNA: TGCAGTGCTAGAGATCTAAGTCAGGGGATCCACGAGCAGTACTTC
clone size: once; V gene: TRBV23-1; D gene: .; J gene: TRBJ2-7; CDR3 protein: CASSQSKTAYYEQYF; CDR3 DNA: TGCGCCAGCAGTCAATCGAAGACTGCCTACTACGAGCAGTACTTC
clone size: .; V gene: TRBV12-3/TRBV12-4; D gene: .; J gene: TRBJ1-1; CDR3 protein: CASSLALIEAFF; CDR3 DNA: TGTGCCAGCAGTTTAGCGCTAATTGAAGCTTTCTTT
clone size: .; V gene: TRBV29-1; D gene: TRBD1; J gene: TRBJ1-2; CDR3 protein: CSVDPSGGSGAQGANYGYTF; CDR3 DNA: TGCAGCGTTGACCCCTCCGGAGGTTCCGGGGCGCAGGGGGCTAACTATGGCTACACCTTC
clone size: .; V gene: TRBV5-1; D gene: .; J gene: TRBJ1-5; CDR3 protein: CASSLGSSGNQPQHF; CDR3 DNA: TGCGCCAGCAGCTTGGGGTCCTCCGGCAATCAGCCCCAGCATTTT
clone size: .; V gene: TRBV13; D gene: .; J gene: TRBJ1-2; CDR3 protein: CASSLRGGARGYTF; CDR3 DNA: TGTGCCAGCAGCTTGAGGGGGGGCGCTCGAGGCTACACCTTC
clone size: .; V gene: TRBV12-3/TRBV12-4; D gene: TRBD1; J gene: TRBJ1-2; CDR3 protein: CASSLPGTGARGYTF; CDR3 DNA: TGTGCCAGCAGTCTACCCGGGACAGGGGCGCGAGGCTACACCTTC
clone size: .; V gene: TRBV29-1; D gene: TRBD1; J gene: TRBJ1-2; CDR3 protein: CSVGTGGSMDGYTF; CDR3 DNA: TGCAGCGTTGGGACAGGGGGGAGTATGGATGGCTACACCTTC
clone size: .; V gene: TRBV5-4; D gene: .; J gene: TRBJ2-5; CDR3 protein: CASSSPSGAIETQYF; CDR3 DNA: TGTGCCAGCAGCTCCCCATCTGGGGCTATAGAGACCCAGTACTTC
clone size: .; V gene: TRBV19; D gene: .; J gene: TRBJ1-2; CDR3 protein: CASSSRTAPLGYGYTF; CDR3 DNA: TGTGCCAGTAGTTCAAGGACAGCACCCCTGGGCTATGGCTACACCTTC
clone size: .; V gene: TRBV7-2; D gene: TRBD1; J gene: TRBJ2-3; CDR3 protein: CASRPGTATDTQYF; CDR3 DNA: TGTGCCAGCAGACCCGGGACAGCAACAGATACGCAGTATTTT
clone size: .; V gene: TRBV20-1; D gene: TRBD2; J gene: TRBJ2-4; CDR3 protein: CSADQRGLAKNIQYF; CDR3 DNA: TGCAGTGCTGACCAGCGGGGACTAGCCAAAAACATTCAGTACTTC
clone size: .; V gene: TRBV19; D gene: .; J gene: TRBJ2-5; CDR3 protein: CASRRGAGSRIQETQYF; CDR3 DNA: TGTGCCAGCAGACGCGGGGCCGGGTCAAGAATTCAAGAGACCCAGTACTTC
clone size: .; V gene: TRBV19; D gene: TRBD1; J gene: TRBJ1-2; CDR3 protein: CASSAATGPYGYTF; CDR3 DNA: TGTGCCAGTAGTGCCGCGACAGGGCCCTATGGCTACACCTTC
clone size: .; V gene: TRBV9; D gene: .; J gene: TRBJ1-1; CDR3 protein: CASSVIVGGGEAFF; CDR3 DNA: TGTGCCAGCAGCGTAATAGTAGGAGGAGGAGAAGCTTTCTTT
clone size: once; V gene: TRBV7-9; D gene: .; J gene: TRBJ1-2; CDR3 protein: CASSSGSSANYGYTF; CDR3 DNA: TGTGCCAGCAGCTCCGGTTCCTCCGCTAACTATGGCTACACCTTC
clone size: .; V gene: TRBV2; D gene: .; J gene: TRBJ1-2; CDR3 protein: CASKAQQVRYGYTF; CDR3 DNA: TGTGCCAGCAAAGCCCAACAGGTTCGCTATGGCTACACCTTC
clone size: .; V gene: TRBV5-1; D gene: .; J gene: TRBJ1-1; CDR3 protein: CASREPNTEAFF; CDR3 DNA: TGCGCCAGCAGAGAACCGAACACTGAAGCTTTCTTT
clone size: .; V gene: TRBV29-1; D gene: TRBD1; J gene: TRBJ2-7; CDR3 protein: CSAGRTGDPYEQYF; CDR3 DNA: TGCAGCGCGGGGCGAACAGGGGATCCCTACGAGCAGTACTTC
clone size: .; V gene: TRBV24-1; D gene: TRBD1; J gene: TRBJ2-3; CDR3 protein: CATSDPGTGNTDTQYF; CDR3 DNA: TGTGCCACCAGTGATCCAGGGACAGGAAACACAGATACGCAGTATTTT
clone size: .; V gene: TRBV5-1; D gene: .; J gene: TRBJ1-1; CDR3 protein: CASSLVLDEAEAFF; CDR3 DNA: TGCGCCAGCAGCTTGGTTCTGGATGAGGCTGAAGCTTTCTTT
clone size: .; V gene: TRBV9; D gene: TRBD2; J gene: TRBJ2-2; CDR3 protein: CASSVAGRMMTGELFF; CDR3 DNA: TGTGCCAGCAGCGTAGCCGGGAGGATGATGACCGGGGAGCTGTTTTTT
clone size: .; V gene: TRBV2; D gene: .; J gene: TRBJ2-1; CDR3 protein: CASESGGNEQFF; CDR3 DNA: TGTGCCAGCGAGAGTGGGGGGAATGAGCAGTTCTTC
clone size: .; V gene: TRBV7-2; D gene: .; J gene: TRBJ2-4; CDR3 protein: CASSQRVDQYF; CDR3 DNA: TGTGCCAGCAGCCAGCGGGTGGATCAGTACTTC
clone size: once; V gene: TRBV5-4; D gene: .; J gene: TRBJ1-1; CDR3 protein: CASRGLVGAEAFF; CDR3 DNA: TGTGCCAGCAGGGGTCTGGTTGGGGCTGAAGCTTTCTTT